This T cell receptor beta chain was identified in a study of blood T cell repertoires in COVID-19. About the study: Samples taken during acute and convalescent COVID-19 were collected in the United States, Italy and Spain. T cells, B-cell-depleted T cells, or PBMCs supplied cDNA or gDNA.

Germline CDR1 reads MNHEY; CDR2 reads SVGEGT. V lost 2 bases, J lost 3 bases, and 3 bases stayed unmatched. The CDR3 covers 15 residues. The protocol was immunoSEQ multiplex PCR, while the TCRdb copy is restricted to in-frame clones and leaves out a portion. Of 250,000 to 300,000 clones listed, under 90% were seen once; the top ten hold 1.9%. Input material: PBMCs or T cells enriched from blood (not recorded which). The sequence derives from a woman aged 60 to 75 who had recovered from COVID-19. The gene calls are TRBV6-2 or TRBV6-3 and TRBJ2-7; 11 nucleotides align to TRBD2. The CDR3 nucleotides are TGTGCCAGCAGTTACGCCGGACTAGCGGGCTACGAGCAGTACTTC. This codes for CASSYAGLAGYEQYF.